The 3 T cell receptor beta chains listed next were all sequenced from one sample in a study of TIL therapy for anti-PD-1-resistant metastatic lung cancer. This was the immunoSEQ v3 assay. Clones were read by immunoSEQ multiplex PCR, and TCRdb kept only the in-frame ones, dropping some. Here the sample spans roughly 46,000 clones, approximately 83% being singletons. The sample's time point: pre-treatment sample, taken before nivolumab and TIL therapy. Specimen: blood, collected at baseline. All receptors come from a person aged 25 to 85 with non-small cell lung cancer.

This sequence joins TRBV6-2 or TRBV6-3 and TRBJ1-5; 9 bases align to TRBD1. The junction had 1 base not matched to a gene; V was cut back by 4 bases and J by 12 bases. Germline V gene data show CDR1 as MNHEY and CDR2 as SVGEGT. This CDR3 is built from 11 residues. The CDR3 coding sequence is TGTGCCAGCAGTTCGGACAGGGGCCAGCATTTT. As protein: CASSSDRGQHF.

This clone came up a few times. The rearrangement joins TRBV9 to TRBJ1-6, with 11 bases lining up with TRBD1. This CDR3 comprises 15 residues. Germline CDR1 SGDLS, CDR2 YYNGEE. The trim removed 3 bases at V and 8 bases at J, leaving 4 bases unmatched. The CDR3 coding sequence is TGTGCCAGCAGCGCGGGACAGGGGGACTATTCACCCCTCCACTTT. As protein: CASSAGQGDYSPLHF.

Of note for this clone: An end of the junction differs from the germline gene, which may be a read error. CDR3 DNA sequence: TGTGCTAGCAGCTCCCCCCGGGACAGAAGCACAGATACGCAGTATTTT. This encodes CASSSPRDRSTDTQYF. J is TRBJ2-3 and V is TRBV7-7; 7 bases align to TRBD1. CDR1 and CDR2 (germline): SSHAT, FNYEAQ (reference sequence). The CDR3 sequence is 16 residues long.